Listed here are 19 T cell receptor beta chains from one sample, sequenced in a study of blood T cell repertoires in COVID-19. The method was immunoSEQ multiplex PCR; TCRdb's version includes in-frame clones alone and lacks a portion of them. The top ten clones hold around 4.4% of a sample with around 60,000 clones, 72% of them seen once. The sample comprised peripheral blood. These TCRs come from a woman aged 70-85 years with COVID-19, enrolled during active disease.

V gene TRBV3-1 (or the pseudogene TRBV3-2) combines with J gene TRBJ1-2, with a tentative D call TRBD1 (6 bases). The CDR3 has 14 residues. With 2 bases removed from V and 5 bases from J, the gap between germline ends came to 12 bases. Germline loops: CDR1 LGHDT, CDR2 YNNKEL (reference sequence). CDR3 nucleotide sequence: TGTGCCAGCAGCCAACCGGACAGCGCTTATGGCTACACCTTC. This encodes CASSQPDSAYGYTF.

V is TRBV7-2 and J is TRBJ2-1, with TRBD2 matching over 14 bases. The germline V gene encodes CDR1 SGHTA and CDR2 FQGNSA. This CDR3 has 17 amino acids. Trimming removed 4 bases from V and 9 bases from J; junction bases left unmatched: 11. CDR3 DNA: TGTGCCAGCAGCTCCCGACTAGCGGGAGGGCCAGTGAGTGAGCAGTTCTTC. Its protein product is CASSSRLAGGPVSEQFF.

CDR3 in amino acids: CASSEGTDEKLFF. DNA for the CDR3: TGTGCCAGCAGCGAAGGGACAGATGAAAAACTGTTTTTT. The chain joins TRBV9 to TRBJ1-4; 7 bases fit TRBD1. In germline, CDR1 is SGDLS, CDR2 YYNGEE. This CDR3 has 13 amino acids. The V segment lost 3 bases and the J segment 6 bases; nucleotides outside the gene matches: 2.

The chain employs TRBV3-1 (or the pseudogene TRBV3-2) and TRBJ2-1; perhaps TRBD2 as D (5 bases). CDR1 is LGHDT and CDR2 is YNNKEL in the germline V gene (reference sequence). Trimming removed 4 bases from V and 7 bases from J, with 11 bases in between. The CDR3 contains 13 residues. CDR3 nucleotides: TGTGCCAGCAGCCTGAGGGTACGTAATGAGCAGTTCTTC. Translating it yields CASSLRVRNEQFF.

CDR3 residues: CASSYSVANEQYV. The CDR3 region has the DNA TGTGCCAGCAGTTACTCAGTAGCAAACGAGCAGTACGTC. The rearrangement links TRBV6-6 to TRBJ2-7, with unresolved D. This CDR3 is 13 amino acids long. Per germline, CDR1 MNHNY and CDR2 SVGAGI (reference sequence). The ends were cut back, 0 bases at V and 5 bases at J, with 8 bases in the middle.

The chain employs TRBV19 and TRBJ2-2; 7 nucleotides match TRBD1. V was clipped by 5 bases and J by 4 bases; unmatched bases: 1. Germline V gene lookup returns CDR1 LNHDA and CDR2 SQIVND (reference sequence). This CDR3 comprises 13 residues. The CDR3 is CASSGTATGELFF. The CDR3 DNA is TGTGCCAGTAGTGGGACAGCCACCGGGGAGCTGTTTTTT.

V and J are TRBV7-6 and TRBJ2-7; 7 bases align to TRBD2. J was trimmed by 0 bases and V by 5 bases; bases with no gene match: 4. This CDR3 contains 14 residues. The germline gives CDR1 SGHVS, CDR2 FNYEAQ. The CDR3 coding sequence is TGTGCCAGCAGCCCGGGGGGAGGCTCCTACGAGCAGTACTTC. It yields the protein CASSPGGGSYEQYF.

This rearrangement joins TRBV7-9 to TRBJ2-7; 10 bases map to TRBD2. The junction had 4 bases not matched to a gene; V was cut back by 2 bases and J by 6 bases. Germline V CDR1 and CDR2: SEHNR, FQNEAQ (reference sequence). This CDR3 region has 14 residues. The CDR3 sequence: CASSLSLAGGEQYV. The CDR3 DNA is TGTGCCAGCAGCTTATCCTTAGCGGGAGGCGAGCAGTACGTC.

The chain is built from TRBV6-5 and TRBJ1-6; tentatively, D is TRBD1 (6 bases). The ends were cut back, 8 bases at V and 10 bases at J, with 15 bases in the middle. From germline, CDR1 is MNHEY and CDR2 SVGAGI. This CDR3 spans 13 amino acids. The DNA for the CDR3 is TGTGCCAGCTCTCAGGGGTTGGGATCACCCCTCCACTTT. Protein: CASSQGLGSPLHF.

In this sample, this clone turned up a few times. Other DNA sequences in the same sample also yield this CDR3. The chain links TRBV18 to TRBJ1-1, with D possibly TRBD1 on 5 matching bases. The V end lost 2 bases, the J end lost 1 base, and 5 bases lay between the germline ends. Germline loops: CDR1 KGHSH, CDR2 LQKENI. This CDR3 region has 13 residues. Written as DNA, the CDR3 is TGTGCCAGCTCACCAACAGGGAACACTGAAGCTTTCTTT. Amino acid sequence: CASSPTGNTEAFF.

J is TRBJ2-1 and V is TRBV28, with D perhaps matching TRBD2 (6 bases). Germline CDR1 and CDR2: MDHEN and SYDVKM. The ends were cut back, 7 bases at V and 5 bases at J, with 27 bases in the middle. The CDR3 loop spans 18 amino acids. The CDR3 is CASIENPGGGTKHNEQFF. The CDR3 coding sequence is TGTGCCAGCATCGAAAACCCCGGCGGCGGGACGAAGCACAATGAGCAGTTCTTC.

This sequence joins TRBV5-1 and TRBJ2-7, with D possibly matching TRBD1 (6 bases). Germline V gene lookup returns CDR1 SGHRS and CDR2 YFSETQ. Trimming cost V 1 base and J 6 bases, with 14 bases left between them. The CDR3 runs to 14 residues. CDR3 DNA: TGCGCCAGCAGCTTGTGGGGGCCTCCCTTCGAGCAGTACTTC. As protein: CASSLWGPPFEQYF.

This clone was detected only a few times. The genes are TRBV18 and TRBJ1-2; a weak D match, TRBD1 (5 bases). CDR1 is KGHSH, CDR2 LQKENI, per germline. The V gene lost 5 bases and the J gene lost 5 bases, with 15 bases spanning the gap. This CDR3 is built from 14 residues. The DNA for the CDR3 is TGTGCCAGCTCAGCAAAGACAGAATCTTATGGCTACACCTTC. Translation: CASSAKTESYGYTF.

The V gene is TRBV9, the J gene TRBJ2-3; 8 nucleotides match TRBD1. Trimming cost V 3 bases and J 1 base; bases outside gene matches: 4. CDR1 is SGDLS and CDR2 is YYNGEE in the germline V gene. This CDR3 is built from 15 residues. The CDR3 region is CASSGSTGGTDTQYF. The CDR3 DNA reads TGTGCCAGCAGCGGATCGACAGGGGGCACAGATACGCAGTATTTT.

J is TRBJ2-3 and V is TRBV29-1; TRBD1 matches at 7 bases. The V and J ends lost 5 bases and 2 bases, in that order; junction bases with no gene match: 7. CDR1 and CDR2 from the germline V gene are SQVTM and ANQGSEA. This CDR3 has 14 residues. The CDR3 DNA sequence: TGCAGCGTTAGTAGGGGGCCCTACACAGATACGCAGTATTTT. Translation: CSVSRGPYTDTQYF.

The genes are TRBV11-1 and TRBJ2-2; no reliable D call. The V gene lost 3 bases and the J gene lost 6 bases, with 17 bases spanning the gap. The CDR3 runs 16 residues. CDR1 is SGHAT, CDR2 FQDESV, per germline (reference sequence). CDR3 sequence (DNA): TGTGCCAGCAGCTTGACTGGTGCTAGTCTTGCCGGGGAGCTGTTTTTT. This codes for CASSLTGASLAGELFF.

V usage is TRBV11-2 and J usage is TRBJ2-7; TRBD2 matches at 9 bases. V lost 5 bases to trimming and J lost 7 bases; unmatched junction nucleotides: 6. The CDR3 has 13 residues. Looked up from germline, CDR1 is SGHAT and CDR2 is FQNNGV. This CDR3 is CASSKGLAGEQYV. CDR3 DNA sequence: TGTGCCAGCAGCAAGGGACTAGCCGGTGAGCAGTACGTC.

This clone is labeled medium-sized. The gene calls are TRBV5-1 and TRBJ2-2; a weak D match, TRBD2 (5 bases). There are 13 residues in the CDR3. Germline V gives CDR1 SGHRS, CDR2 YFSETQ. V lost 1 base to trimming and J lost 7 bases, with 8 bases between them. In DNA, the CDR3 is TGCGCCAGCAGCTTGATCGAGGGCGGGGAGCTGTTTTTT. Residues: CASSLIEGGELFF.

This rearrangement joins TRBV18 to TRBJ2-3, with 11 bases aligning to TRBD2. The V gene's germline CDR1 is KGHSH and CDR2 LQKENI. V was pared by 4 bases and J by 2 bases, with 5 bases of the junction left unmatched. The CDR3 loop spans 16 amino acids. CDR3 nucleotide sequence: TGTGCCAGCTCACGAGGGACTAGCGGTATCACAGATACGCAGTATTTT. Residues: CASSRGTSGITDTQYF.